Listed below are T cell receptor beta chains from one sample, sequenced in a study of T cells in Graves' hyperthyroidism and ophthalmopathy. TCRdb fed the multiplex PCR reads into MiXCR, producing one record per CDR3 protein. This table has 500,000 to 650,000 distinct CDR3 sequences, 20% appearing once. The sample comprised blood. Receptors were obtained from a man in his forties with Graves' ophthalmopathy. CDR3s include the opening cysteine and the closing phenylalanine or tryptophan. D genes are given only for firm matches. Clone sizes are given selectively: once, few, many, or a class where the clone is expanded.

j_call d_call clone_size v_call cdr3_aa cdr3_nt
TRBJ2-5 TRBD2 NA TRBV5-8 CASSWGSSGRSQETQYF TGTGCCAGCAGCTGGGGATCTAGCGGGAGGTCACAAGAGACCCAGTACTTC
TRBJ2-1 TRBD2 many TRBV28 CASSESGVYNEQFF TGTGCCAGCAGCGAGAGCGGGGTATACAATGAGCAGTTCTTC
TRBJ2-7 NA NA TRBV20-1 CSALRNEQYF TGCAGTGCCTTAAGAAACGAGCAGTACTTC
TRBJ1-1 NA NA TRBV7-9 CASSLGDGNTEAFF TGTGCCAGCAGCTTAGGTGACGGTAACACTGAAGCTTTCTTT
TRBJ2-7 NA NA TRBV29-1 CSAGATYEQYF TGCAGCGCGGGGGCCACCTACGAGCAGTACTTC
TRBJ2-6 NA few TRBV2 CAGGPSGSSGANVLTF TGTGCCGGGGGCCCTAGCGGAAGCTCTGGGGCCAACGTCCTGACTTTC
TRBJ2-7 NA NA TRBV20-1 CSARDAGRSYEQYF TGCAGTGCTAGAGACGCAGGGAGGTCCTACGAGCAGTACTTC
TRBJ1-1 TRBD1 few TRBV13 CASSLGTGRSEAFF TGTGCCAGCAGCTTGGGGACAGGGAGATCTGAAGCTTTCTTT
TRBJ1-1 TRBD1 NA TRBV7-2 CASSFSRIRDRGGNTEAFF TGTGCCAGCAGCTTTTCACGGATCCGGGACAGGGGGGGGAACACTGAAGCTTTCTTT
TRBJ2-3 NA few TRBV12-3/TRBV12-4 CASSLARFEDTQYF TGTGCCAGCAGTTTAGCGCGGTTTGAAGATACGCAGTATTTT
TRBJ2-3 NA many TRBV3-1 CASSLRTGPDTQYF TGTGCCAGCAGCTTGCGTACCGGGCCAGATACGCAGTATTTT
TRBJ2-7 NA few TRBV20-1 CSARDSATVYEQYF TGCAGTGCTAGAGATTCCGCGACAGTCTACGAGCAGTACTTC
TRBJ2-3 NA NA TRBV7-3 CASSERTAGDTQYF TGTGCCAGCAGCGAACGGACTGCTGGGGATACGCAGTATTTT
TRBJ1-1 TRBD1 many TRBV20-1 CSAMDRGMNTEAFF TGCAGTGCTATGGACAGGGGGATGAACACTGAAGCTTTCTTT
TRBJ2-2 NA NA TRBV6-2/TRBV6-3 CASTEQGFGELFF TGTGCCAGCACGGAACAGGGCTTCGGGGAGCTGTTTTTT
TRBJ2-1 NA few TRBV11-2 CASSRGGSSGNEQFF TGTGCCAGCAGCCGAGGGGGGAGTTCTGGGAATGAGCAGTTCTTC
TRBJ2-1 NA NA TRBV7-9 CASSLTASNNEQFF TGTGCCAGCAGCCTTACGGCCAGTAACAATGAGCAGTTCTTC
TRBJ1-2 TRBD1 NA TRBV18 CASSRTGTTYGYTF TGTGCCAGCTCTCGGACAGGGACGACCTATGGCTACACCTTC
TRBJ1-2 NA NA TRBV3-1 CASSRSETYGYTF TGTGCCAGCTCTCGGTCAGAAACCTATGGCTACACCTTC
TRBJ2-7 TRBD2 NA TRBV7-9 CASSLSGVNYEQYF TGTGCCAGCAGCTTAAGCGGGGTCAACTACGAGCAGTACTTC
TRBJ2-3 TRBD2 many TRBV2 CASRLAGDTQYF TGTGCCAGCAGGCTAGCGGGAGATACGCAGTATTTT
TRBJ2-7 NA NA TRBV4-2 CASSQDLAQGTYEQYF TGTGCCAGCAGCCAAGATTTGGCCCAAGGTACCTACGAGCAGTACTTC
TRBJ2-3 TRBD2 few TRBV2 CASSDSGGRWGDTQYF TGTGCCAGCAGTGATAGCGGGGGCCGCTGGGGGGATACGCAGTATTTT
TRBJ2-3 TRBD2 few TRBV27 CASSLSGRGTDTQYF TGTGCCAGCAGTTTATCCGGGAGGGGCACAGATACGCAGTATTTT
TRBJ1-6 NA NA TRBV7-2 CASSLDPLDDSPLHF TGTGCCAGCAGCTTAGATCCACTGGATGATTCACCCCTCCACTTT
TRBJ1-6 NA many TRBV27 CASSSHQAPGSPLHF TGTGCCAGCAGTTCGCATCAGGCGCCCGGATCACCCCTCCACTTT
TRBJ1-2 NA few TRBV4-1 CASSQVGRDDYGYTF TGCGCCAGCAGCCAAGTGGGGAGGGATGACTATGGCTACACCTTC
TRBJ2-7 NA NA TRBV7-2 CASSVTSYEQYF TGTGCCAGCAGCGTAACCTCCTACGAGCAGTACTTC
TRBJ2-1 NA many TRBV27 CASSLGRHSSYNEQFF TGTGCCAGCAGTTTGGGGCGCCACAGCTCCTACAATGAGCAGTTCTTC
TRBJ2-3 NA many TRBV11-1 CASSSRVGTDTQYF TGTGCCAGCAGCTCGAGGGTGGGCACAGATACGCAGTATTTT
TRBJ2-2 NA few TRBV6-2/TRBV6-3 CASSYDRYTGELFF TGTGCCAGCAGTTACGACAGGTACACCGGGGAGCTGTTTTTT
TRBJ2-1 NA NA TRBV24-1 CATSDPGTPVDEQFF TGTGCCACCAGTGATCCCGGGACCCCCGTTGATGAGCAGTTCTTC
TRBJ2-4 TRBD2 many TRBV3-1 CASSQGAPGGIKNIQYF TGTGCCAGCAGCCAAGGGGCCCCGGGGGGGATCAAAAACATTCAGTACTTC
TRBJ2-7 NA NA TRBV27 CASSLRGGSIYEQYF TGTGCCAGCAGTCTGCGAGGGGGGTCCATCTACGAGCAGTACTTC
TRBJ1-4 NA NA TRBV20-1 CSALRGTTNEKLFF TGCAGTGCCTTGAGAGGCACAACTAATGAAAAACTGTTTTTT
TRBJ1-2 NA few TRBV20-1 CSAPNPTPASRAYGYTF TGCAGTGCTCCTAATCCGACCCCCGCGAGTAGAGCCTATGGCTACACCTTC
TRBJ2-3 NA NA TRBV10-1 CATELWDTDTQYF TGCGCCACTGAGTTGTGGGACACAGATACGCAGTATTTT
TRBJ2-7 NA NA TRBV28 CASSLGTSGVAYF TGTGCCAGCAGTTTAGGGACCTCAGGGGTAGCGTACTTC
TRBJ1-1 NA NA TRBV10-3 CAIRGGTTEAFF TGTGCCATCAGGGGAGGAACCACTGAAGCTTTCTTT
TRBJ1-2 NA many TRBV28 CASTRGGGGFDYGYTF TGTGCCAGCACCCGAGGAGGGGGAGGATTCGACTATGGCTACACCTTC
TRBJ2-7 TRBD2 NA TRBV5-6 CASSLDGGAREQYF TGTGCCAGCAGCTTGGACGGGGGGGCCAGGGAGCAGTACTTC